The 15 T cell receptor beta chains reported below all come from one sample, sequenced in a study of technical replicates of blood from several donors. Assay: immunoSEQ multiplex PCR; the TCRdb copy retains only in-frame clones and omits some. In the table there are about 57,000 clones, over 85% of which are singletons. Specimen: PBMCs. These receptor sequences come from a human donor in good health. Some clones in this sample may be carry-over from other donors' samples.

This clone has a single count. This chain joins TRBV9 and TRBJ2-2, with 10 bases lining up with TRBD2. This CDR3 is built from 17 residues. Per the germline V gene, CDR1 is SGDLS and CDR2 is YYNGEE. The V segment lost 4 bases and the J segment 3 bases; nucleotides outside the gene matches: 9. The CDR3: CASSKSPSGGYTGELFF. CDR3 coding DNA: TGTGCCAGCAGCAAATCGCCTAGCGGGGGATACACCGGGGAGCTGTTTTTT. Full variable domain (missing parts from reference TRBV9 and TRBJ2-2): DSGVTQTPKHLITATGQRVTLRCSPRSGDLSVYWYQQSLDQGLQFLIQYYNGEERAKGNILERFSAQQFPDLHSELNLSSLELGDSALYFCASSKSPSGGYTGELFFGEGSRLTVL.

V usage is TRBV19 and J usage is TRBJ1-2; 10 bases fit TRBD1. The CDR3 sequence is 14 residues long. Germline V gives CDR1 LNHDA, CDR2 SQIVND (reference sequence). V gave up 5 bases and J gave up 4 bases; unmatched junction bases: 4. Here the CDR3 DNA reads TGTGCCAGTAGTGGACAGGGGGGGTTCTATGGCTACACCTTC. Its protein is CASSGQGGFYGYTF.

This chain uses TRBV7-9 with TRBJ2-7; a possible D gene is TRBD2 (5 bases). With 3 bases removed from V and 0 bases from J, the gap between germline ends came to 12 bases. The CDR3 spans 15 residues. CDR1 SEHNR and CDR2 FQNEAQ come from the germline V gene (reference sequence). The CDR3 nucleotides read TGTGCCAGCAGCTTCCCAGGACTGAGCTCCTACGAGCAGTACTTC. Encoded protein: CASSFPGLSSYEQYF. The complete variable domain, with remaining parts taken from reference TRBV7-9 and TRBJ2-7, reads DTGVSQNPRHKITKRGQNVTFRCDPISEHNRLYWYRQTLGQGPEFLTYFQNEAQLEKSRLLSDRFSAERPKGSFSTLEIQRTEQGDSAMYLCASSFPGLSSYEQYFGPGTRLTVT.

J is TRBJ1-1 and V is TRBV5-4, with D unresolved. V lost 2 bases and J lost 6, with 17 bases in between. The length of the CDR3 is 15 residues. The germline CDR1 and CDR2 sequences are SGHNT and YYREEE (reference sequence). The CDR3 nucleotides are TGTGCCAGCAGCTTTAAAACAACTGGGAGCGCTGAAGCTTTCTTT. It is translated as CASSFKTTGSAEAFF. The variable domain in full, completed from reference TRBV5-4 and TRBJ1-1, reads ETGVTQSPTHLIKTRGQQVTLRCSSQSGHNTVSWYQQALGQGPQFIFQYYREEENGRGNFPPRFSGLQFPNYSSELNVNALELDDSALYLCASSFKTTGSAEAFFGQGTRLTVV.

The V gene is TRBV4-3, the J gene TRBJ2-1; 7 bases are shared with TRBD2. Germline assignment: CDR1 LGHNA and CDR2 YSLEER. This CDR3 comprises 15 residues. V lost 3 bases to trimming and J lost 4 bases; unmatched junction nucleotides: 6. The CDR3 bases are TGCGCCAGCAGCCAGGAGCGGGATGGGTACAATGAGCAGTTCTTC. Translating it yields CASSQERDGYNEQFF.

The chain joins TRBV5-4 to TRBJ2-5; no clear D. The CDR3 is 14 residues long. Trimming removed 4 bases at V and 4 bases at J, with 14 bases between. Per germline, CDR1 SGHNT and CDR2 YYREEE (reference sequence). The CDR3 region is CASSTSRELETQYF. The CDR3 coding sequence is TGTGCCAGCAGCACCTCGCGAGAGCTAGAGACCCAGTACTTC.

The chain uses TRBV7-9 and TRBJ2-6; D unresolved. Trimming cost V 10 bases and J 0 bases, with 4 bases left between them. CDR3 size: 12 residues. Germline V lookup: CDR1 SEHNR, CDR2 FQNEAQ (reference sequence). This chain's CDR3 is CATFSGANVLTF. In DNA form, the CDR3 reads TGTGCCACGTTCTCTGGGGCCAACGTCCTGACTTTC.

The CDR3 DNA follows: TGTGCCAGCAGACCAGGGACTAGCGGAAACAATGAGCAGTTCTTC. Translating it yields CASRPGTSGNNEQFF. V and J are TRBV6-6 and TRBJ2-1; 11 bases fit TRBD2. Germline trimming cut 6 bases from V and 5 bases from J; bases unmatched to any gene: 6. The V gene's germline CDR1 is MNHNY and CDR2 SVGAGI (reference sequence). The CDR3 sequence is 15 residues long.

The chain links TRBV5-6 to TRBJ2-1; D gene uncertain. The V gene's germline CDR1 is SGHDT and CDR2 YYEEEE. Trimming stripped 0 bases from V and 7 bases from J, with 2 bases between. This CDR3 is 11 amino acids long. CDR3 nucleotide sequence: TGTGCCAGCAGCTTGGCGAATGAGCAGTTCTTC. It translates to CASSLANEQFF. The variable domain in full, with the rest retrieved from reference TRBV5-6 and TRBJ2-1, is DAGVTQSPTHLIKTRGQQVTLRCSPKSGHDTVSWYQQALGQGPQFIFQYYEEEERQRGNFPDRFSGHQFPNYSSELNVNALLLGDSALYLCASSLANEQFFGPGTRLTVL.

The genes are TRBV4-2 and TRBJ2-4; D perhaps matches TRBD2 (5 bases). CDR1 and CDR2 from the germline V gene are LGHNA and YNFKEQ. Trimming pared 0 bases from V and 5 bases from J, leaving 17 bases between. This CDR3 is 17 amino acids long. The CDR3 is CASSQEPSSGFENIQYF. The CDR3 DNA sequence: TGTGCCAGCAGCCAAGAGCCCTCCTCGGGATTTGAAAACATTCAGTACTTC.

This clone was detected only once. The chain recombines TRBV30 with TRBJ2-1, with 11 bases identical to TRBD2. The V gene's germline CDR1 is GTSNPN and CDR2 SVGIG (reference sequence). J lost 7 bases, V lost 8 bases, and 7 bases had no gene match. The CDR3 loop spans 13 amino acids. The CDR3 loop reads CAETSGSFNEQFF. The CDR3 DNA is TGTGCCGAAACTAGCGGGAGTTTTAATGAGCAGTTCTTC. Using reference TRBV30 and TRBJ2-1 for the parts outside the CDR3, the full variable domain is SQTIHQWPATLVQPVGSPLSLECTVEGTSNPNLYWYRQAAGRGLQLLFYSVGIGQISSEVPQNLSASRPQDRQFILSSKKLLLSDSGFYLCAETSGSFNEQFFGPGTRLTVL.

The V call is TRBV9, the J call TRBJ2-7, with 8 positions matching TRBD2. The CDR3 runs to 14 residues. Germline V gene data show CDR1 as SGDLS and CDR2 as YYNGEE. Trimming took 4 bases from V and 4 from J; bases not matched to a gene: 7. The CDR3 sequence is CASSPRLAGYEQYF. The CDR3 nucleotides read TGTGCCAGCAGCCCCCGGTTAGCGGGATACGAGCAGTACTTC.

This clone was seen a single time. The rearrangement joins TRBV5-1 to TRBJ2-1, with a weak D call TRBD1 (6 bases). CDR1 is SGHRS and CDR2 is YFSETQ in the germline V gene. V lost 3 bases, J lost 2 bases, and 18 bases lay in between. The CDR3 has 17 amino acids. This CDR3 is CASSSGDGGRTYNEQFF. In nucleotides, the CDR3 is TGCGCCAGCAGCTCAGGGGACGGCGGTCGGACCTACAATGAGCAGTTCTTC.

The chain has TRBV7-9 and TRBJ2-7, with D perhaps matching TRBD1 (6 bases). Trimming took 7 bases from V and 6 from J, leaving 13 bases between them. There are 12 residues in the CDR3. The germline gives CDR1 SEHNR, CDR2 FQNEAQ (reference sequence). This CDR3 is CASTSGVGEQYF. The CDR3 DNA is TGTGCCAGCACCTCAGGGGTGGGCGAGCAGTACTTC.

V is TRBV7-2 and J is TRBJ2-1; 12 bases map to TRBD2. J was trimmed by 8 bases and V by 9 bases; bases with no gene match: 5. Germline values: CDR1 SGHTA, CDR2 FQGNSA. This CDR3 contains 13 residues. The CDR3 sequence is CASRGTSGYEQFF. CDR3 DNA sequence: TGTGCCAGTCGCGGGACTAGCGGGTATGAGCAGTTCTTC.